Shown below are 3 T cell receptor beta chains from a single sample sequenced in a study of blood T cell repertoires in COVID-19. Here immunoSEQ multiplex PCR was the method, and the copy in TCRdb shows in-frame clones only, minus some. Of roughly 280,000 clones in the sample, around 90% were seen once. Material for sequencing was peripheral blood. The origin of the receptors is a woman aged 55 to 70 with COVID-19, enrolled during active disease.

This chain joins TRBV27 and TRBJ2-1; 7 bases are a match to TRBD1. V trimming: 6 bases; J trimming: 1 base; junction bases outside the gene matches: 9. The CDR3 is 16 residues long. Germline loops: CDR1 MNHEY, CDR2 SMNVEV (reference sequence). The CDR3 region is CASSGRTGRSYNEQFF. For the CDR3, the DNA is TGTGCCAGCAGCGGCCGGACAGGTAGGTCCTACAATGAGCAGTTCTTC.

The chain carries TRBV15 and TRBJ2-6; 7 nucleotides line up with TRBD2. Germline trimming cut 0 bases from V and 1 base from J; bases unmatched to any gene: 0. Looked up from germline, CDR1 is LNHNV and CDR2 is YYDKDF (reference sequence). This CDR3 comprises 16 residues. The CDR3 here is CATSREAGSGANVLTF. CDR3 nucleotide sequence: TGTGCCACCAGCAGAGAAGCGGGATCTGGGGCCAACGTCCTGACTTTC.

The J gene is TRBJ2-5, the V gene TRBV28, with 12 bases identical to TRBD1. J gave up 1 base and V 8 bases, and 5 bases lay outside the gene matches. Per the germline V gene, CDR1 is MDHEN and CDR2 is SYDVKM. CDR3 size: 15 residues. CDR3 coding DNA: TGTGCCAGCGTGGGACAGGGGGCCTTCCAAGAGACCCAGTACTTC. The encoded protein is CASVGQGAFQETQYF.